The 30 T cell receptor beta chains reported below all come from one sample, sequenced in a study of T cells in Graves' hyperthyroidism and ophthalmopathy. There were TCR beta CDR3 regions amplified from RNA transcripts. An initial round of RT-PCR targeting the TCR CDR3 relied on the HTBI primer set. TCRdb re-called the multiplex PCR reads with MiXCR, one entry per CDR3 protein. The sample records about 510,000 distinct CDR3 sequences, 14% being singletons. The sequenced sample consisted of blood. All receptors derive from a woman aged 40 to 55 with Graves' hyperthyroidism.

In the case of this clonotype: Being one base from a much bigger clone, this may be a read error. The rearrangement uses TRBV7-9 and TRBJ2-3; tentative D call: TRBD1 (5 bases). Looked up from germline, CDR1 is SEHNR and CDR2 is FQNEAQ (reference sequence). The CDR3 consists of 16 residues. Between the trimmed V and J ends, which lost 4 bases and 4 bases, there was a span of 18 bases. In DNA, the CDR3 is TGTGCCAGCAGCTCTACCCCGACAGTCCCCCCAGATACGCAGTATTTT. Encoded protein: CASSSTPTVPPDTQYF.

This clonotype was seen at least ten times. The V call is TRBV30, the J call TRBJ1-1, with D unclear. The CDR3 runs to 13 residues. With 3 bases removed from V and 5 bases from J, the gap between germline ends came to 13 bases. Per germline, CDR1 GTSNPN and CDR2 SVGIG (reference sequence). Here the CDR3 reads CAWRWQQRTEAFF. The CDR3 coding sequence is TGTGCCTGGAGATGGCAGCAAAGGACTGAAGCTTTCTTT.

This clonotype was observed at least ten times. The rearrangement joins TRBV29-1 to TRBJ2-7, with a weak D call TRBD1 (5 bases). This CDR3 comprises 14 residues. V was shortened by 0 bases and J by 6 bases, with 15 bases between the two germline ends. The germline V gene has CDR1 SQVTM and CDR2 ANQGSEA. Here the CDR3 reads CSVEDAGSRGEQYF. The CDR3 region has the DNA TGCAGCGTTGAAGATGCAGGGTCCCGCGGCGAGCAGTACTTC.

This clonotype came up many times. CDR3 sequence: CASSGLGGYEQYF. The CDR3 nucleotides are TGTGCCAGCAGCGGCCTGGGAGGCTACGAGCAGTACTTC. The rearrangement uses TRBV14 and TRBJ2-7; tentatively, D is TRBD2 (6 bases). Trimming took 5 bases from V and 3 from J, leaving 11 bases between them. CDR1 is SGHDN, CDR2 FVKESK, per germline. The CDR3 loop spans 13 amino acids.

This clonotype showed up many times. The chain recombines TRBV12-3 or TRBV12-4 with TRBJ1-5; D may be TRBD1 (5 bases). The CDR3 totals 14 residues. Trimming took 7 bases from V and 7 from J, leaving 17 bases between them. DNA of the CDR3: TGTGCCAGCACCTGGGGGAGGGTAGGGCAGCCCCAGCATTTT. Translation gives CASTWGRVGQPQHF.

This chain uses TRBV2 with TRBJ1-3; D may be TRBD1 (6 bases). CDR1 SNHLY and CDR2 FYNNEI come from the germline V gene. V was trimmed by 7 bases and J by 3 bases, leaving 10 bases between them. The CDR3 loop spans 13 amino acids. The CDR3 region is CASTTGLGNTIYF. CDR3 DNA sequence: TGTGCCAGCACCACAGGGCTTGGAAACACCATATATTTT. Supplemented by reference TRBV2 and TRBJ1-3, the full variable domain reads EPEVTQTPSHQVTQMGQEVILRCVPISNHLYFYWYRQILGQKVEFLVSFYNNEISEKSEIFDDQFSVERPDGSNFTLKIRSTKLEDSAMYFCASTTGLGNTIYFGEGSWLTVV.

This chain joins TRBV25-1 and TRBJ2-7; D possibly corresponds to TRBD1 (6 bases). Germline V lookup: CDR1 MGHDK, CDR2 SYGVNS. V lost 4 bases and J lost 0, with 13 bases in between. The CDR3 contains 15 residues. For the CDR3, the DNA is TGTGCCAGCAGTGGGGACACCCGGAGCTCCTACGAGCAGTACTTC. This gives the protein CASSGDTRSSYEQYF.

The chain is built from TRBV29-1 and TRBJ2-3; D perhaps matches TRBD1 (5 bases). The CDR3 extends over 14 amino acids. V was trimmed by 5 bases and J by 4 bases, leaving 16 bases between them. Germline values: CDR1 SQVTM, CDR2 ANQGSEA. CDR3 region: CSVSKGLAPDTQYF. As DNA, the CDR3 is TGCAGCGTTTCTAAGGGGTTAGCTCCAGATACGCAGTATTTT.

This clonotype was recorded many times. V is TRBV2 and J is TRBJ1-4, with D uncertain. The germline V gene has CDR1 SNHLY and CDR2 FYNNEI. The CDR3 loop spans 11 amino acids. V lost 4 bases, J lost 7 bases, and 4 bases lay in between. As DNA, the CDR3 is TGTGCCAGCAGTGGAGGTGAAAAACTGTTTTTT. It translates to CASSGGEKLFF.

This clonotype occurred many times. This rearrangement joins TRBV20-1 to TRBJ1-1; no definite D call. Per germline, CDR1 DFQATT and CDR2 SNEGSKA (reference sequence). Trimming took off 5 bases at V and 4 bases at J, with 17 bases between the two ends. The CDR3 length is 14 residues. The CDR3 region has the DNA TGCAGTGCTCCCAGGACGGGCGGAGGCACTGAAGCTTTCTTT. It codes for CSAPRTGGGTEAFF.

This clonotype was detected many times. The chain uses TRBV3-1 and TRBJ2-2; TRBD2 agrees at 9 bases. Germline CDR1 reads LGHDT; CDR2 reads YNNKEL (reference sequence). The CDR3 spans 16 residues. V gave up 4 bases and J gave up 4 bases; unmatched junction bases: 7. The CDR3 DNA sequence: TGTGCCAGCAGCCCAGGAGCGGGAGGTACCACCGGGGAGCTGTTTTTT. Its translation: CASSPGAGGTTGELFF.

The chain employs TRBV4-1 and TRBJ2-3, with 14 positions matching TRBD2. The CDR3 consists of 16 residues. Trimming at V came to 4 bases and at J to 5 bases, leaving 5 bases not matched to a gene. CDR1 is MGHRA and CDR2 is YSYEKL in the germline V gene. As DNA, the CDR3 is TGCGCCAGCAGCCGAAGAGGGACTAGCGGGGGAGATACGCAGTATTTT. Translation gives CASSRRGTSGGDTQYF.

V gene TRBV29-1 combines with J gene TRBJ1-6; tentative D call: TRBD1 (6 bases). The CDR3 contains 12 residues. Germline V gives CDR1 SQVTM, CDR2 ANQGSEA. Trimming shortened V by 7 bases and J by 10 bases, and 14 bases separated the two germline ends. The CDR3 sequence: CSAGEMGSPLHF. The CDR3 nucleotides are TGCAGCGCAGGGGAAATGGGCTCACCCCTCCACTTT.

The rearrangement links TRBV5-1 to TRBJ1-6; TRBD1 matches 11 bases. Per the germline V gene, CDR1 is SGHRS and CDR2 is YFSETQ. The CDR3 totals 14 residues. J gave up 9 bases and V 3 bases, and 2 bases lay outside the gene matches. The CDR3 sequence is CASSSGQGVSPLHF. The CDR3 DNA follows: TGCGCCAGCAGCTCGGGACAGGGGGTTTCACCCCTCCACTTT. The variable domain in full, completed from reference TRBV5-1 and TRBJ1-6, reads KAGVTQTPRYLIKTRGQQVTLSCSPISGHRSVSWYQQTPGQGLQFLFEYFSETQRNKGNFPGRFSGRQFSNSRSEMNVSTLELGDSALYLCASSSGQGVSPLHFGNGTRLTVT.

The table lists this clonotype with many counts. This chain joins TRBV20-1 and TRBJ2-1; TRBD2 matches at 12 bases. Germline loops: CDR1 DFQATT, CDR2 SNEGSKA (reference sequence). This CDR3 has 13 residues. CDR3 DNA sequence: TGCAGCCCAGGACTAGCGGGGTACAATGAGCAGTTCTTC. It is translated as CSPGLAGYNEQFF.

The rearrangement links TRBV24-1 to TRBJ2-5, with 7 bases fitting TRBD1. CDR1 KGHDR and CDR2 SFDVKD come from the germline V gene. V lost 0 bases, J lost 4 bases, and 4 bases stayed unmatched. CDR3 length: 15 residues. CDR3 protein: CATSDLGDRGETQYF. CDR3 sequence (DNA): TGTGCCACCAGTGATTTGGGGGACAGAGGAGAGACCCAGTACTTC.

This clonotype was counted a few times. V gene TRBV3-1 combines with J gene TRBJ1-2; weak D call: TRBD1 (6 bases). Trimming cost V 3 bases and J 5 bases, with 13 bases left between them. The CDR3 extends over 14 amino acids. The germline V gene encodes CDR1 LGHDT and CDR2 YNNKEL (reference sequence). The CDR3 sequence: CASSQIQGSYGYTF. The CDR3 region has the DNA TGTGCCAGCAGCCAGATACAGGGTTCTTATGGCTACACCTTC.

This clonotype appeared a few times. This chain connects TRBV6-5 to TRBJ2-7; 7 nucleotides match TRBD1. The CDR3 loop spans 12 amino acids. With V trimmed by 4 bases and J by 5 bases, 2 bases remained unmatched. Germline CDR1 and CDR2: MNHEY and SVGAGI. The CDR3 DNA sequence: TGTGCCAGCAGTTTTACAGGGGACGAGCAGTACTTC. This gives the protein CASSFTGDEQYF.

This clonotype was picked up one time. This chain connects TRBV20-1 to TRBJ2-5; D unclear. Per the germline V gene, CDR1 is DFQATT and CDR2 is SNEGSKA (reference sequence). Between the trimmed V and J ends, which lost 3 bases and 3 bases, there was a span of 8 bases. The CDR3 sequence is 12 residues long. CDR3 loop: CSASLIEETQYF. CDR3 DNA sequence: TGCAGTGCTAGCCTTATTGAAGAGACCCAGTACTTC.

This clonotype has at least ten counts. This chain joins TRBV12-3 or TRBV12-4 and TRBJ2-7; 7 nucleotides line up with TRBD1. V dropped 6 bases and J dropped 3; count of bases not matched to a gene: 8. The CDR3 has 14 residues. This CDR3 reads CASSRDSPFYEQYF. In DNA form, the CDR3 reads TGTGCCAGCAGCCGGGACAGCCCCTTCTACGAGCAGTACTTC.

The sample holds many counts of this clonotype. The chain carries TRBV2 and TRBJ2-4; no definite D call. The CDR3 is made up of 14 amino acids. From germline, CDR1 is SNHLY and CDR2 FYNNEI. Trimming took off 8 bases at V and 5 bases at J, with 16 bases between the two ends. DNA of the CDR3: TGTGCCAGCGGTCCCGGAACAACCGAAAACATTCAGTACTTC. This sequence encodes CASGPGTTENIQYF.

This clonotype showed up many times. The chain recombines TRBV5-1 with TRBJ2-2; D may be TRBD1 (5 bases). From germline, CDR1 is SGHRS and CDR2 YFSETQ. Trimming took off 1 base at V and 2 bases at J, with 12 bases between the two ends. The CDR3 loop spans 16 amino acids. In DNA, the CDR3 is TGCGCCAGCAGCTTGTATCCCACAGGAAACACCGGGGAGCTGTTTTTT. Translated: CASSLYPTGNTGELFF.

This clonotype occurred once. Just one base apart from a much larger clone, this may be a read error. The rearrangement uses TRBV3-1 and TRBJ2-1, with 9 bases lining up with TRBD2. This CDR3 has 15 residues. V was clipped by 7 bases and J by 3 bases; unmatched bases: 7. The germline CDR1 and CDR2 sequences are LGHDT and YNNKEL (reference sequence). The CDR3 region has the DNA TGTGCCAGCACCCCGACTAGCGGAAGCTACAATGAGCAGTTCTTC. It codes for CASTPTSGSYNEQFF.

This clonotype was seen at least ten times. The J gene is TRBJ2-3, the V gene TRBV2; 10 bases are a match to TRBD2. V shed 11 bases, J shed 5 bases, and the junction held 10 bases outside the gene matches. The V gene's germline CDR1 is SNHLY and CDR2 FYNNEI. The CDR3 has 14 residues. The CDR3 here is CAGPLAGAGDTQYF. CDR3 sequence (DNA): TGTGCCGGACCCCTAGCGGGAGCGGGAGATACGCAGTATTTT.

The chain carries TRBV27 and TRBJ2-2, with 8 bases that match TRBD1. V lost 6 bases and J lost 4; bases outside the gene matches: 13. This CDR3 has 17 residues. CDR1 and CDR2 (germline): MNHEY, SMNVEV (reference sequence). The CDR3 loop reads CASRPDRGRWSTGELFF. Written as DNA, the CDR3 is TGTGCCAGCAGGCCCGACAGGGGTCGGTGGAGCACCGGGGAGCTGTTTTTT.

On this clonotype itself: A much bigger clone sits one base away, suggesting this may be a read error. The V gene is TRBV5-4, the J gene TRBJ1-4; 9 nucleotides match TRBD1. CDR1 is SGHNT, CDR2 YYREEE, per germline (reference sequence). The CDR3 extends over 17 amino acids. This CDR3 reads CAGSLGTGKLTNEKLFF. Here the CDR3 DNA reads TGTGCCGGCAGCTTGGGGACAGGGAAGCTAACTAATGAAAAACTGTTTTTT.

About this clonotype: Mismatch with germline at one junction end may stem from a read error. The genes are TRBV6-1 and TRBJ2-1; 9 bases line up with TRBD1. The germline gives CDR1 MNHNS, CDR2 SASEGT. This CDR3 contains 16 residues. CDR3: CASSALTGGSYNERFF. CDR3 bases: TGTGCCAGCAGTGCCTTGACAGGGGGGTCCTACAATGAGCGGTTCTTC.

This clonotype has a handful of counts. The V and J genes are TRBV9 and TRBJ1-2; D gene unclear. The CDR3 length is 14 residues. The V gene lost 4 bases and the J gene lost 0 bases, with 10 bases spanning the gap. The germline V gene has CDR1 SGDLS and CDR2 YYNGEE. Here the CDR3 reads CASSRDKTNYGYTF. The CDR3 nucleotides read TGTGCCAGCAGCAGAGACAAGACTAACTATGGCTACACCTTC.

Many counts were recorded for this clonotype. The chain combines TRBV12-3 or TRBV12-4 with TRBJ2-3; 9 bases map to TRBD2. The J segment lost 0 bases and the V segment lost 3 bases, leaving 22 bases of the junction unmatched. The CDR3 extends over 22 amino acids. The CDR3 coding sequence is TGTGCCAGCAGTTTTAAGATATTTAGGGGACTAGCCAAGGAGTATAGCACAGATACGCAGTATTTT. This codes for CASSFKIFRGLAKEYSTDTQYF.

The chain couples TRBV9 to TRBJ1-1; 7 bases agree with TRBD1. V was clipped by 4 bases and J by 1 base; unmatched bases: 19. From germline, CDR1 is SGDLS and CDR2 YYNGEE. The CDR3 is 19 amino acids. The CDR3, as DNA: TGTGCCAGCAGCCCGACGACAGGGAGGGTTCTTTTTCGGAACACTGAAGCTTTCTTT. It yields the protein CASSPTTGRVLFRNTEAFF.